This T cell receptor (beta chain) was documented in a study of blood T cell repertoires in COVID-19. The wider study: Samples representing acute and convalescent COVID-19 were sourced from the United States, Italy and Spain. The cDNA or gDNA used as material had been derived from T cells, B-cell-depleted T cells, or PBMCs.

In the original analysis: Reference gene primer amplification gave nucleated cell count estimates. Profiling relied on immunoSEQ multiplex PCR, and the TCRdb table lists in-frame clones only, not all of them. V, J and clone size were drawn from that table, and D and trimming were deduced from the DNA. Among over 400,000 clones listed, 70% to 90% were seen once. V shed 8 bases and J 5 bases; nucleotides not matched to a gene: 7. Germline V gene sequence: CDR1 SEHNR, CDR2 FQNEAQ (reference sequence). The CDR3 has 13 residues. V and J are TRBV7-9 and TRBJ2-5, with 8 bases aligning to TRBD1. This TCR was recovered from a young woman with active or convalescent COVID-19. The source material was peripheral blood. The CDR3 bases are TGTGCCAGCCAGCAGGGGGCTAGGGAGACCCAGTACTTC. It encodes CASQQGARETQYF.